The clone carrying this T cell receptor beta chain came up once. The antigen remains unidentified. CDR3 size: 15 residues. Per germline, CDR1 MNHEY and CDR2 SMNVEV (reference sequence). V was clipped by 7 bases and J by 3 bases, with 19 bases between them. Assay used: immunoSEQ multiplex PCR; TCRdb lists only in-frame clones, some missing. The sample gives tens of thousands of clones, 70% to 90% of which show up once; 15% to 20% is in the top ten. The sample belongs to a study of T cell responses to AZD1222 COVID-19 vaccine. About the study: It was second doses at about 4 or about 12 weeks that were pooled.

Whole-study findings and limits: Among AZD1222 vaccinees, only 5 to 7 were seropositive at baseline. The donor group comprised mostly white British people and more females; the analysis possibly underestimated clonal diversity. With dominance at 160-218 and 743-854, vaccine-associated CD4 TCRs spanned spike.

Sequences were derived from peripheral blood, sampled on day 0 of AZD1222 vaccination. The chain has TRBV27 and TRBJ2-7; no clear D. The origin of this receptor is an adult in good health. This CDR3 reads CASMEDPSPIYEQYF. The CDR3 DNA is TGTGCCAGCATGGAAGACCCCTCCCCCATCTACGAGCAGTACTTC.